These 3 T cell receptor beta chains share one sample of origin, sequenced in a study of human T cells and chemical hapten exposure. As for time point: patch test 1, 2 weeks after DPC sensitization. Treatment denoted: therapeutic diphenylcyclopropenone sensitization with weekly scalp DPC. TCRdb analysed the RACE reads with MiXCR anew, one entry per CDR3 protein. The sample holds 120,000 or so distinct CDR3 sequences; roughly an eighth are singletons and the top ten take 0.8% to 1%. The sequences come from whole blood, collected in connection with sensitization to the hapten diphenylcyclopropenone (DPC). The receptors originated from a man aged 18 to 29 with alopecia areata. Some clones in this sample may be carry-over from other donors' samples.

The chain carries TRBV7-8 and TRBJ1-5; no reliable D call. Trimming cost V 2 bases and J 4 bases, with 9 bases left between them. The CDR3 runs 14 residues. The germline V gene has CDR1 SGHVS and CDR2 FQNEAQ. The CDR3 region is CASSLWAVNQPQHF. The CDR3 DNA is TGTGCCAGCAGCTTATGGGCCGTAAATCAGCCCCAGCATTTT.

This chain connects TRBV5-1 to TRBJ2-2; D gene unclear. V lost 4 bases and J lost 7, with 11 bases in between. The CDR3 has 13 amino acids. The germline gives CDR1 SGHRS, CDR2 YFSETQ. CDR3 loop: CASSASVGGELFF. The CDR3 DNA is TGCGCCAGCAGCGCCTCCGTTGGCGGGGAGCTGTTTTTT.

The V and J genes are TRBV11-3 and TRBJ2-1; the match to TRBD1 covers 7 bases. The CDR3 extends over 17 amino acids. V shed 2 bases and J 5 bases; nucleotides not matched to a gene: 12. In germline, CDR1 is SGHNT, CDR2 YENEEA. The CDR3 region is CASSLYFGTGENNEQFF. The CDR3 DNA reads as TGTGCCAGCAGCTTATATTTTGGCACAGGGGAGAACAATGAGCAGTTCTTC.